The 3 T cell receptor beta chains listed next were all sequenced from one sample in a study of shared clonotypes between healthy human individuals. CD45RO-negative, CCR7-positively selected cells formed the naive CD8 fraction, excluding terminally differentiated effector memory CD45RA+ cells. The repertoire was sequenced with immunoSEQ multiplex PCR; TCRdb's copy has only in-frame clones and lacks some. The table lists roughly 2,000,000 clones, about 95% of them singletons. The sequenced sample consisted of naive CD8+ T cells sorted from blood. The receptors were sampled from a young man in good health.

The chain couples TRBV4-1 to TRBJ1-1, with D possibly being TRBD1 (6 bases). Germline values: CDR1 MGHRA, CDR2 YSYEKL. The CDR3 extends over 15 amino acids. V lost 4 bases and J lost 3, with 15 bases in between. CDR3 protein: CASSLKARGDTEAFF. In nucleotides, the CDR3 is TGCGCCAGCAGCCTTAAAGCCAGGGGTGACACTGAAGCTTTCTTT.

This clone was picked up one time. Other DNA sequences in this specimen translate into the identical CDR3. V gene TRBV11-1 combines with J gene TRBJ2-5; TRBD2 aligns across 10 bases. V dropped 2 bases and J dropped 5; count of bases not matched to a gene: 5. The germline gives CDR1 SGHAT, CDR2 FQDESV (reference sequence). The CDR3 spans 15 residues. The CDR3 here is CASSLTSGGAETQYF. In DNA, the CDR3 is TGTGCCAGCAGCTTAACGAGCGGGGGGGCCGAGACCCAGTACTTC.

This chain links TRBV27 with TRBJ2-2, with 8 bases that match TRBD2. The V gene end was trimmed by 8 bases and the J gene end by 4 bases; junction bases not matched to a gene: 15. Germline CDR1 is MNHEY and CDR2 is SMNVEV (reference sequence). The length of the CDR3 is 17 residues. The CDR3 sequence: CASRTGTRSTPTGELFF. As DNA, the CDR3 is TGTGCCAGCCGGACCGGGACTAGATCGACTCCCACCGGGGAGCTGTTTTTT.